This T cell receptor (beta chain) was sequenced for a study of breast tumors, draining lymph nodes, adjacent tissues. Overall study findings and caveats: Findings are consistent with lymph node origin and intratumoral expansion of most tumor T cells. Tumors had less TCR diversity than lymph nodes, more than nontumor tissue. Compared with basal-like, luminal-like tumors shared significantly more repertoire with nontumor tissue. Data only fit, rather than demonstrated, lymph node origin of most tumor T cells.

This clonotype appeared many times. Its antigen is not known. Each CDR3 protein gets one entry after TCRdb re-called the multiplex PCR reads with MiXCR. The sample carries 120,000 or so distinct CDR3 sequences, nearly 20% recorded once. Breast cancer patients provided tissue from their axillary draining lymph nodes. J gave up 2 bases and V 0 bases, and 4 bases lay outside the gene matches. The germline V gene encodes CDR1 MGHRA and CDR2 YSYEKL. The CDR3 is 16 amino acids. The chain has TRBV4-1 and TRBJ2-1; 7 positions match TRBD2. Sequencing used axillary lymph node tissue. The TCR sequence derives from a female donor with breast cancer. Some clones in this sample may be carry-over from other donors' samples. CDR3 in DNA: TGCGCCAGCAGCCAAGATGGAGCGGGACCCTACAATGAGCAGTTCTTC. This encodes CASSQDGAGPYNEQFF.